Below are 6 T cell receptor beta chains sequenced from a single sample in a study of T-cell memory formation after mild COVID-19. TCRdb re-called the 5' RACE reads through MiXCR, storing one row per CDR3 protein. Of about 350,000 distinct CDR3 sequences in the sample, around 15% are singletons; the top ten hold about a fifth. The specimen was PBMCs or a T cell subset sorted from them (not recorded which). These receptor sequences come from a man aged 18 to 35 who had mild COVID-19 (a few samples of this study predate the infection). Cell type and time point are not known.

V usage is TRBV5-1 and J usage is TRBJ2-5; D remains ambiguous. With 5 bases removed from V and 5 bases from J, the gap between germline ends came to 16 bases. There are 14 residues in the CDR3. In germline, CDR1 is SGHRS, CDR2 YFSETQ. The CDR3 is CASRPVLMGETQYF. The CDR3 DNA reads as TGCGCCAGCAGGCCTGTATTGATGGGGGAGACCCAGTACTTC.

The chain recombines TRBV25-1 with TRBJ1-2; 9 bases match TRBD1. Germline V lookup: CDR1 MGHDK, CDR2 SYGVNS. This CDR3 is 15 amino acids long. V was clipped by 2 bases and J by 11 bases; unmatched bases: 12. The CDR3: CASSESGGTGRPYTF. CDR3 DNA sequence: TGTGCCAGCAGTGAAAGTGGTGGGACAGGGCGACCATACACCTTC.

This clonotype occurred a few times. The CDR3 spells CASSVVGGQRGGYTF. As DNA, the CDR3 is TGTGCCAGCAGCGTAGTAGGAGGCCAGAGGGGAGGCTACACCTTC. This sequence joins TRBV9 and TRBJ1-2; D perhaps matches TRBD1 (5 bases). The CDR3 sequence is 15 residues long. V was clipped by 0 bases and J by 8 bases, with 17 bases between them. Germline V CDR1 and CDR2: SGDLS, YYNGEE.

The rearrangement links TRBV20-1 to TRBJ2-7, with no clear D. Germline loops: CDR1 DFQATT, CDR2 SNEGSKA (reference sequence). There are 11 residues in the CDR3. Trimming left V 8 bases short and J 6 bases short, with 14 bases between. CDR3 sequence: CSLHEGPEQYV. CDR3 sequence (DNA): TGCAGTCTTCACGAAGGACCCGAGCAGTACGTC.

Within the sample, this clonotype is medium-sized. The chain uses TRBV7-6 and TRBJ2-1; the D is unclear. The germline gives CDR1 SGHVS, CDR2 FNYEAQ. This CDR3 is 15 amino acids long. Between the trimmed V and J ends, which lost 0 bases and 2 bases, there was a span of 8 bases. The CDR3 loop reads CASSLALVPYNEQFF. In DNA form, the CDR3 reads TGTGCCAGCAGCTTAGCGTTGGTTCCCTACAATGAGCAGTTCTTC.

This clonotype was detected a few times. The chain uses TRBV12-3 or TRBV12-4 and TRBJ1-1; no clear D. With 7 bases removed from V and 1 base from J, the gap between germline ends came to 10 bases. The CDR3 is 13 residues long. The CDR3 protein is CASTSLPNTEAFF. CDR3 DNA sequence: TGTGCCAGCACCAGTCTGCCGAACACTGAAGCTTTCTTT.